A selection of T cell receptor beta chains follows, all from one sample in a study of cytomegalovirus exposure and HLA in healthy donors. Sequenced by immunoSEQ multiplex PCR; TCRdb stores in-frame clones only, minus some. Altogether roughly 100,000 clones are present, 82% being singletons, with the ten largest covering under 4%. Sequenced: PBMCs. These receptors were obtained from a man aged 50 to 59 in good health and CMV-seronegative. The CDR3 runs from the conserved cysteine through the conserved F or W. The D gene is left open where the match is weak. Rows may omit the clone size; those that give it use once, few, many or a size class.

size: NA
V: TRBV7-9
D: TRBD2
J: TRBJ2-3
DNA: TGTGCCAGCAGTACGGGACTAGCGAGAGCCACAGATACGCAGTATTTT
CDR3: CASSTGLARATDTQYF

size: NA
V: TRBV28
D: TRBD1
J: TRBJ1-1
DNA: TGTGCCACCGTCTACAGGGGAAACACTGAAGCTTTCTTT
CDR3: CATVYRGNTEAFF

size: NA
V: TRBV5-1
D: TRBD1
J: TRBJ1-2
DNA: TGCGCCAGCAGCCGAGACAGGGTTGATGGCTACACCTTC
CDR3: CASSRDRVDGYTF

size: NA
V: TRBV19
D: TRBD1
J: TRBJ2-7
DNA: TGTGCCAGTAGTCTTCAGGGGGCGACGGTAAATACACTCCCCTACGAGCAGTACTTC
CDR3: CASSLQGATVNTLPYEQYF

size: NA
V: TRBV28
D: NA
J: TRBJ2-7
DNA: TGTGCCAGCAGTTTCCCGGAGGGCTACGAGCAGTACTTC
CDR3: CASSFPEGYEQYF

size: medium-sized
V: TRBV28
D: NA
J: TRBJ1-3
DNA: TGTGCCAGTCGGAGGGAAGTAGGCACTGGAAACACCATATATTTT
CDR3: CASRREVGTGNTIYF

size: NA
V: TRBV19
D: TRBD1
J: TRBJ2-7
DNA: TGTGCCAGTACCCCCGGACAGGTCCCCTACGAGCAGTACTTC
CDR3: CASTPGQVPYEQYF

size: NA
V: TRBV6-5
D: TRBD1
J: TRBJ1-1
DNA: TGTGCCAGCAGCAGGGGGAGTGACACTGAAGCTTTCTTT
CDR3: CASSRGSDTEAFF

size: NA
V: TRBV6-6
D: TRBD1
J: TRBJ2-7
DNA: TGTGCCAGCAGGCCGGGACAGGGGTACTACGAGCAGTACTTC
CDR3: CASRPGQGYYEQYF

size: NA
V: TRBV15
D: TRBD1
J: TRBJ2-1
DNA: TGTGCCACCAGCAGAGATCCCGGACAGGGGGTGTGGGAGCAGTTCTTC
CDR3: CATSRDPGQGVWEQFF

size: NA
V: TRBV19
D: NA
J: TRBJ1-1
DNA: TGTGCCAGTAGCTGGGGCTTTCGGGACACTGAAGCTTTCTTT
CDR3: CASSWGFRDTEAFF

size: NA
V: TRBV7-8
D: NA
J: TRBJ1-5
DNA: TGTGCCAGCAGCTTAGGTCAGGGACATAGCAATCAGCCCCAGCATTTT
CDR3: CASSLGQGHSNQPQHF

size: few
V: TRBV15
D: TRBD2
J: TRBJ2-7
DNA: TGTGCCACCAGCCCCCGGACTAGCGGGAGTTTATACGAGCAGTACTTC
CDR3: CATSPRTSGSLYEQYF

size: once
V: TRBV19
D: NA
J: TRBJ1-1
DNA: TGTGCCAGTAGTATAGTCTCGACAGGTTTCACTGAAGCTTTCTTT
CDR3: CASSIVSTGFTEAFF

size: once
V: TRBV4-3
D: TRBD2
J: TRBJ2-1
DNA: TGCGCCAGCAGCCTCCGACCCGAAAGCGGGAGTAGTGTTATCGATGAGCAGTTCTTC
CDR3: CASSLRPESGSSVIDEQFF

size: NA
V: TRBV6-5
D: NA
J: TRBJ1-1
DNA: TGTGCCAGCAGTTCCCCGGCGGGGAACACTGAAGCTTTCTTT
CDR3: CASSSPAGNTEAFF

size: NA
V: TRBV7-2
D: TRBD1
J: TRBJ1-5
DNA: TGTGCCAGCAGCAACAGGGGGCAGGGTCAGCCCCAGCATTTT
CDR3: CASSNRGQGQPQHF

size: NA
V: TRBV19
D: TRBD2
J: TRBJ2-1
DNA: TGTGCCAGTAGTATAGGCCCGGTATTGCGGGAGGGCCGGACCTACAATGAGCAGTTCTTC
CDR3: CASSIGPVLREGRTYNEQFF

size: NA
V: TRBV28
D: NA
J: TRBJ2-7
DNA: TGTGCCAGCAGTTTAGGCGCAGGGAATTCGGCCTACGAGCAGTACTTC
CDR3: CASSLGAGNSAYEQYF

size: NA
V: TRBV18
D: TRBD1
J: TRBJ1-2
DNA: TGTGCCAGCTCACCTCAGGGGGAAAACTATGGCTACACCTTC
CDR3: CASSPQGENYGYTF

size: NA
V: TRBV28
D: NA
J: TRBJ1-4
DNA: TGTGCCAGCAGTTTACGACACAGGGCTCGGGAAAAACTGTTTTTT
CDR3: CASSLRHRAREKLFF

size: NA
V: TRBV9
D: TRBD1
J: TRBJ2-2
DNA: TGTGCCAGCAGCCATAGTTCCGGGACAGGGGGCACCGGGGAGCTGTTTTTT
CDR3: CASSHSSGTGGTGELFF

size: NA
V: TRBV11-2
D: NA
J: TRBJ2-7
DNA: TGTGCCAGCAGCTTAGGGCCCCTAGCCGCGTCCTACGAGCAGTACTTC
CDR3: CASSLGPLAASYEQYF

size: NA
V: TRBV4-3
D: NA
J: TRBJ1-3
DNA: TGCGCCAGCAGCCAAGCCCTCCAGGGGACTGGAAACACCATATATTTT
CDR3: CASSQALQGTGNTIYF

size: NA
V: TRBV2
D: NA
J: TRBJ2-3
DNA: TGTGCCAGCAGTCCACCGGGAGATACGCAGTATTTT
CDR3: CASSPPGDTQYF

size: NA
V: TRBV28
D: NA
J: TRBJ1-2
DNA: TGTGCCAGCAGCGTCTGGGAGGGTTACTATGGCTACACCTTC
CDR3: CASSVWEGYYGYTF

size: NA
V: TRBV4-2
D: TRBD2
J: TRBJ2-3
DNA: TGTGCCAGCAGCCAAGGGATAGCGGGAGCCACAGATACGCAGTATTTT
CDR3: CASSQGIAGATDTQYF

size: NA
V: TRBV7-6
D: NA
J: TRBJ2-3
DNA: TGTGCCAGCAGCTCACTTATGGGACTCGCCCTCACAGATACGCAGTATTTT
CDR3: CASSSLMGLALTDTQYF

size: NA
V: TRBV6-4
D: NA
J: TRBJ2-7
DNA: TGTGCCAGCAGTGTCATTCCGATTTTCGATAGCTCCTACGAGCAGTACTTC
CDR3: CASSVIPIFDSSYEQYF

size: few
V: TRBV7-2
D: TRBD2
J: TRBJ2-7
DNA: TGTGCCAGCAGCTCGCGGGAGGGCCTCTACGAGCAGTACTTC
CDR3: CASSSREGLYEQYF

size: NA
V: TRBV7-9
D: TRBD1
J: TRBJ2-2
DNA: TGTGCCAGCAGCAGCTTAGGGGGCCCCGGGGAGCTGTTTTTT
CDR3: CASSSLGGPGELFF

size: NA
V: TRBV9
D: NA
J: TRBJ2-3
DNA: TGTGCCAGCAGCGAGGCAGGGGCCTCCTCTAGCACAGATACGCAGTATTTT
CDR3: CASSEAGASSSTDTQYF

size: NA
V: TRBV6-5
D: TRBD1
J: TRBJ2-5
DNA: TGTGCCAGCACCCGACAGGGGGAAGAGACCCAGTACTTC
CDR3: CASTRQGEETQYF

size: NA
V: TRBV13
D: NA
J: TRBJ2-1
DNA: TGTGCCAGCAGCTTAACCGAGGGGGGGAGCTCCTACAATGAGCAGTTCTTC
CDR3: CASSLTEGGSSYNEQFF

size: NA
V: TRBV28
D: NA
J: TRBJ2-3
DNA: TGTGCCAGCAGTACTAGCACAGATACGCAGTATTTT
CDR3: CASSTSTDTQYF

size: few
V: TRBV9
D: NA
J: TRBJ1-1
DNA: TGTGCCAGCAGCGTAGAGGACACTCCGAACACTGAAGCTTTCTTT
CDR3: CASSVEDTPNTEAFF

size: few
V: TRBV19
D: TRBD2
J: TRBJ2-1
DNA: TGTGCCAGTACCCCCCCCACTAGCGGGAGGGTTGCTGAGCAGTTCTTC
CDR3: CASTPPTSGRVAEQFF

size: NA
V: TRBV5-1
D: NA
J: TRBJ2-3
DNA: TGCGCCAGCAGCTACGCTCATAAGGGGCCCCTGGGAGATACGCAGTATTTT
CDR3: CASSYAHKGPLGDTQYF

size: NA
V: TRBV2
D: TRBD2
J: TRBJ2-6
DNA: TGTGCCAGCAGTGAGAATTGGGACTACATATCTGGGGCCAACGTCCTGACTTTC
CDR3: CASSENWDYISGANVLTF

size: NA
V: TRBV7-2
D: TRBD2
J: TRBJ2-3
DNA: TGTGCCAGCAGCCCGGGGGTGGCGGGAGGGGAAAATACGCAGTATTTT
CDR3: CASSPGVAGGENTQYF

size: NA
V: TRBV30
D: NA
J: TRBJ2-1
DNA: TGTGCCTGGAGTGTTTCCTTGACTGGTTACAATGAGCAGTTCTTC
CDR3: CAWSVSLTGYNEQFF

size: few
V: TRBV6-1
D: NA
J: TRBJ2-7
DNA: TGTGCCAGCAGGCGGTCAGGGGATGGGTACGAGCAGTACTTC
CDR3: CASRRSGDGYEQYF

size: once
V: TRBV5-1
D: TRBD1
J: TRBJ1-2
DNA: TGCGCCAGCAGCCCGCAGAATAGGACAGGGGGCACAAATTACTATGGCTACACCTTC
CDR3: CASSPQNRTGGTNYYGYTF

size: NA
V: TRBV28
D: TRBD1
J: TRBJ2-7
DNA: TGTGCCACCAAGACAGGGGGAGACTACGAGCAGTACTTC
CDR3: CATKTGGDYEQYF

size: NA
V: TRBV9
D: NA
J: TRBJ1-3
DNA: TGTGCCAGCAGCGTAGCCGGACAGAGCTCTGGAAACACCATATATTTT
CDR3: CASSVAGQSSGNTIYF

size: once
V: TRBV14
D: NA
J: TRBJ2-7
DNA: TGTGCCAGCAGCCAACCTATGGGGGCCCCCCCCCTCTACGAGCAGTACTTC
CDR3: CASSQPMGAPPLYEQYF

size: NA
V: TRBV7-2
D: NA
J: TRBJ2-5
DNA: TGTGCCAGCAGCTTAGGTTGGGGGGACGGGCAAGAGACCCAGTACTTC
CDR3: CASSLGWGDGQETQYF

size: NA
V: TRBV28
D: TRBD1
J: TRBJ2-7
DNA: TGTGCCAGCAGTTTGGCCGGGACAGGGAAAAGCTACGAGCAGTACTTC
CDR3: CASSLAGTGKSYEQYF